The 12 T cell receptor beta chains in this list originate from one sample, sequenced in a study of blood T cell repertoires in COVID-19. The method was immunoSEQ multiplex PCR; TCRdb's version includes in-frame clones alone and lacks a portion of them. The profile covers approximately 210,000 clones, with more than 75% appearing a single time and about a sixth taken by the ten largest. Sequencing was carried out using PBMCs or T cells enriched from blood (not recorded which). These receptors were collected from a woman aged 45 to 65 with acute COVID-19.

This clone was detected once. The V call is TRBV5-1, the J call TRBJ2-7; tentatively, D is TRBD2 (6 bases). The CDR3 spans 19 residues. CDR1 is SGHRS and CDR2 is YFSETQ in the germline V gene. V was trimmed by 0 bases and J by 2 bases, leaving 24 bases between them. The CDR3 nucleotides read TGCGCCAGCAGCTTGGCCGGATCGGACGGGGGAATCTTTGCCTACGAGCAGTACGTC. Protein product: CASSLAGSDGGIFAYEQYV.

There are a few counts of this clone. The chain has TRBV5-4 and TRBJ2-1; no clear D gene. The CDR3 spans 12 residues. Germline values: CDR1 SGHNT, CDR2 YYREEE (reference sequence). Trimming took 4 bases from V and 9 from J, leaving 11 bases between them. The CDR3 region is CASSRGGIEQFF. The DNA for the CDR3 is TGTGCCAGCAGCCGCGGCGGAATTGAGCAGTTCTTC.

With regard to this clone: One junction end disagrees with the germline gene, perhaps due to a read error. This sequence joins TRBV9 and TRBJ2-2; 8 bases are shared with TRBD1. CDR1 is SGDLS, CDR2 YYNGEE, per germline. The CDR3 length is 16 residues. CDR3 coding DNA: TGTGCCAGCAGCGTAGTTCAGGGGGCGAACATCGGGGAGCTGTTTTTT. It yields the protein CASSVVQGANIGELFF.

J is TRBJ1-2 and V is TRBV27; D gene unclear. The CDR3 consists of 13 residues. Trimming took off 3 bases at V and 2 bases at J, with 7 bases between the two ends. The germline gives CDR1 MNHEY, CDR2 SMNVEV (reference sequence). Here the CDR3 DNA reads TGTGCCAGCAGTTTTTACCGGAACTATGGCTACACCTTC. Residues: CASSFYRNYGYTF.

This clone came up a few times. CDR3 loop: CASSSEGRTEAFF. The CDR3, as DNA: TGTGCCAGCAGCTCGGAGGGGAGGACTGAAGCTTTCTTT. V gene TRBV11-3 combines with J gene TRBJ1-1; D possibly corresponds to TRBD1 (5 bases). V lost 4 bases and J 5 bases, leaving 11 bases between the germline ends. The CDR3 contains 13 residues. The germline V gene encodes CDR1 SGHNT and CDR2 YENEEA.

This clone turned up a few times. J is TRBJ2-5 and V is TRBV2; 10 positions match TRBD1. Trimming removed 1 base from V and 5 bases from J; junction bases left unmatched: 4. CDR3 length: 15 residues. Germline values: CDR1 SNHLY, CDR2 FYNNEI. In DNA, the CDR3 is TGTGCCAGCAGTGAAGAGGGACAGGGGAGGGAGACCCAGTACTTC. Translating gives CASSEEGQGRETQYF.

V usage is TRBV7-8 and J usage is TRBJ2-6, with 10 nucleotides matching TRBD1. This CDR3 region has 18 residues. From germline, CDR1 is SGHVS and CDR2 FQNEAQ. Germline trimming cut 0 bases from V and 0 bases from J; bases unmatched to any gene: 2. The CDR3 DNA sequence: TGTGCCAGCAGCTTAGCTGGGACAGGGGACTCTGGGGCCAACGTCCTGACTTTC. This encodes CASSLAGTGDSGANVLTF.

The chain carries TRBV3-1 (or the pseudogene TRBV3-2) and TRBJ1-1; D not certain. The ends were cut back, 11 bases at V and 1 base at J, with 8 bases in the middle. The germline CDR1 and CDR2 sequences are LGHDT and YNNKEL (reference sequence). The CDR3 totals 11 residues. The CDR3 bases are TGTGCCTCGCGGAGGAACACTGAAGCTTTCTTT. It encodes CASRRNTEAFF.

The chain links TRBV7-8 to TRBJ1-5; D not resolved. Germline CDR1 reads SGHVS; CDR2 reads FQNEAQ. With 4 bases removed from V and 6 bases from J, the gap between germline ends came to 10 bases. CDR3 length equals 13 residues. CDR3 sequence: CASSSYSGQPQHF. The CDR3, as DNA: TGTGCCAGCAGCTCCTATTCTGGTCAGCCCCAGCATTTT.

The CDR3 reads CASSQVVTALNTEAFF. In DNA form, the CDR3 reads TGCGCCAGCAGCCAAGTTGTAACAGCTCTCAACACTGAAGCTTTCTTT. J is TRBJ1-1 and V is TRBV4-3; D is undetermined. V lost 1 base and J 2 bases, leaving 14 bases between the germline ends. This CDR3 is 16 amino acids long. Germline CDR1 LGHNA, CDR2 YSLEER.

The J gene is TRBJ1-3, the V gene TRBV3-1 (or the pseudogene TRBV3-2); the D gene is possibly TRBD1 (6 bases). The CDR3 loop spans 15 amino acids. V was pared by 2 bases and J by 0 bases, with 8 bases between. Germline-derived CDR1 and CDR2 are LGHDT and YNNKEL (reference sequence). The CDR3 DNA reads TGTGCCAGCAGCCAACGACAGGTCTCTGGAAACACCATATATTTT. Translated: CASSQRQVSGNTIYF.

This chain joins TRBV9 and TRBJ1-2; TRBD1 might be the D (5 bases). This CDR3 comprises 14 residues. The V gene lost 0 bases and the J gene lost 2 bases, with 8 bases spanning the gap. The V gene's germline CDR1 is SGDLS and CDR2 YYNGEE. The chain's CDR3 is CASSVAGVNYGYTF. The CDR3 DNA is TGTGCCAGCAGCGTAGCGGGGGTGAACTATGGCTACACCTTC.